One TCR beta chain is described in this entry. Its specificity is not known. Per the original data handling: Out-of-frame sequences were removed, leaving about 2,300,000 distinct TCRbeta sequences. Sequencing used immunoSEQ multiplex PCR; TCRdb keeps in-frame clones, though not all of them. V and J calls and clone size are copied from that table; D and trimming were computed from the DNA. The sample has about 62,000 clones; about 76% are singletons. Per the germline V gene, CDR1 is MGHRA and CDR2 is YSYEKL. Trimming took off 4 bases at V and 3 bases at J, with 12 bases between the two ends. The CDR3 contains 15 residues. The data belong to a study of memory CD4+ T cells and cytomegalovirus serostatus. The study's findings and limits: Suggested: most of the CMV-linked TCR signature lies in CD4+ memory cells. CD4+ memory repertoires contained about 40% of the roughly 160 reported CMV TCRbeta sequences.

The sort gate was single viable CD3+CD4+CD8-CD45RO+ cells for memory CD4+ T cells. Donors' CMV status reflects serum IgG against pp150, pp28, p38, p52. The clonotype was recovered from an adult in good health and CMV-seropositive. Sequencing was performed on memory CD4+ T cells from blood. The chain is built from TRBV4-1 and TRBJ2-2; D may be TRBD2 (6 bases). The CDR3 region is CASSPSAGHTGELFF. CDR3 nucleotide sequence: TGCGCCAGCAGCCCCTCTGCGGGGCACACCGGGGAGCTGTTTTTT.